The 27 T cell receptor beta chains listed next were all sequenced from one sample in a study of OX40 agonist ivuxolimab in advanced cancers. Some clones are missing from TCRdb's copy, which holds only in-frame ones; the method was immunoSEQ multiplex PCR. This table holds fewer than 45,000 clones, around three quarters found once. The sample consisted of CD4+ or CD8+ T cells sorted from blood, taken in a trial of the OX40 agonist ivuxolimab. Receptors originate from an adult with an advanced solid tumor such as melanoma, head and neck, liver or kidney cancer.

The gene calls are TRBV6-5 and TRBJ2-3; 7 bases line up with TRBD1. From germline, CDR1 is MNHEY and CDR2 SVGAGI. The V and J ends lost 2 bases and 7 bases, in that order; junction bases with no gene match: 3. The CDR3 extends over 13 amino acids. The CDR3 region has the DNA TGTGCCAGCAGTTACACAGGGGTAAATACGCAGTATTTT. Translated: CASSYTGVNTQYF.

The chain recombines TRBV5-8 with TRBJ1-1; D gene ambiguous. Germline values: CDR1 SGHTS, CDR2 YDEGEE. The germline V and J ends were trimmed by 3 bases and 0 bases, with 9 bases remaining between them. The CDR3 has 14 amino acids. CDR3 in amino acids: CASSSGSMNTEAFF. DNA for the CDR3: TGTGCCAGCAGCTCGGGATCGATGAACACTGAAGCTTTCTTT.

CDR3 nucleotide sequence: TGCGCCAGCAGCACGACAGGGGGCAATCAGCCCCAGCATTTT. Amino acids: CASSTTGGNQPQHF. The chain uses TRBV5-1 and TRBJ1-5; 8 nucleotides align to TRBD1. In germline, CDR1 is SGHRS, CDR2 YFSETQ. Trimming removed 4 bases from V and 2 bases from J; junction bases left unmatched: 2. The CDR3 loop spans 14 amino acids.

Comments on this clone: Relative to the germline gene, one junction end is altered; a read error may explain this. This chain connects TRBV5-1 to TRBJ1-3; TRBD1 is a possible D gene (6 bases). This CDR3 region has 14 residues. Germline V gene data show CDR1 as SGHRS and CDR2 as YFSETQ. The CDR3 spells CAGSPDSPGNTIYF. The CDR3 DNA sequence: TGCGCCGGCAGCCCGGACAGCCCTGGAAACACCATATATTTT. Variable domain in full (rest from reference TRBV5-1 and TRBJ1-3): KAGVTQTPRYLIKTRGQQVTLSCSPISGHRSVSWYQQTPGQGLQFLFEYFSETQRNKGNFPGRFSGRQFSNSRSEMNVSTLELGDSALYLCAGSPDSPGNTIYFGEGSWLTVV.

This clone showed up just a few times. This sequence joins TRBV5-6 and TRBJ2-2; no clear D. The CDR3 loop spans 11 amino acids. V shed 2 bases and J shed 5 bases, with 1 base lying between them. Germline values: CDR1 SGHDT, CDR2 YYEEEE. CDR3 sequence reads: CASSFTGELFF. The DNA of the CDR3 is TGTGCCAGCAGCTTTACCGGGGAGCTGTTTTTT. The variable domain in full, completed from reference TRBV5-6 and TRBJ2-2, reads DAGVTQSPTHLIKTRGQQVTLRCSPKSGHDTVSWYQQALGQGPQFIFQYYEEEERQRGNFPDRFSGHQFPNYSSELNVNALLLGDSALYLCASSFTGELFFGEGSRLTVL.

The count of this clone is one. The genes are TRBV5-1 and TRBJ1-2; D is possibly TRBD1 (6 bases). The CDR3 is made up of 14 amino acids. The germline V gene encodes CDR1 SGHRS and CDR2 YFSETQ. V gave up 3 bases and J gave up 3 bases, with 12 bases separating them. In nucleotides, the CDR3 is TGCGCCAGCAGCTGGGGGGCCCGGCACTATGGCTACACCTTC. This encodes CASSWGARHYGYTF. The whole variable domain, remainder taken from reference TRBV5-1 and TRBJ1-2, is KAGVTQTPRYLIKTRGQQVTLSCSPISGHRSVSWYQQTPGQGLQFLFEYFSETQRNKGNFPGRFSGRQFSNSRSEMNVSTLELGDSALYLCASSWGARHYGYTFGSGTRLTVV.

The chain combines TRBV6-5 with TRBJ2-3, with D perhaps TRBD2 (6 bases). Trimming left V 0 bases short and J 3 bases short, with 13 bases between. The length of the CDR3 is 16 residues. Germline lookup yields CDR1 MNHEY and CDR2 SVGAGI. The CDR3: CASSYSGGAGTDTQYF. The CDR3 DNA sequence: TGTGCCAGCAGTTACTCGGGGGGTGCGGGGACAGATACGCAGTATTTT.

V is TRBV27 and J is TRBJ1-4; D not certain. Germline-derived CDR1 and CDR2 are MNHEY and SMNVEV (reference sequence). The ends were cut back, 5 bases at V and 3 bases at J, with 13 bases in the middle. CDR3 size: 15 residues. CDR3 DNA: TGTGCCAGCAGTCCCCGGACTCCGGCTAATGAAAAACTGTTTTTT. This translates into CASSPRTPANEKLFF.

The rearrangement links TRBV5-1 to TRBJ1-3; D not resolved. V gave up 5 bases and J gave up 0 bases, with 12 bases separating them. This CDR3 comprises 15 residues. Germline V CDR1 and CDR2: SGHRS, YFSETQ. CDR3 in amino acids: CASSTDGSSGNTIYF. The CDR3 nucleotides read TGCGCCAGCAGTACGGACGGTAGCTCTGGAAACACCATATATTTT.

This sequence joins TRBV11-3 and TRBJ2-5; D gene uncertain. Trimming shortened V by 3 bases and J by 3 bases, and 8 bases separated the two germline ends. The germline V gene encodes CDR1 SGHNT and CDR2 YENEEA. The CDR3 is made up of 13 amino acids. CDR3 sequence reads: CASSFSSKETQYF. The CDR3 region has the DNA TGTGCCAGCAGCTTTAGTTCAAAAGAGACCCAGTACTTC. Filled out from reference TRBV11-3 and TRBJ2-5, the complete variable domain reads EAGVVQSPRYKIIEKKQPVAFWCNPISGHNTLYWYLQNLGQGPELLIRYENEEAVDDSQLPKDRFSAERLKGVDSTLKIQPAELGDSAVYLCASSFSSKETQYFGPGTRLLVL.

In this sample, this clone turned up a few times. The CDR3 DNA reads as TGTGCCAGCAGACTTACGGGGGCGAATGAAAAACTGTTTTTT. It codes for CASRLTGANEKLFF. J is TRBJ1-4 and V is TRBV6-1; perhaps TRBD1 as D (6 bases). The V end lost 6 bases, the J end lost 5 bases, and 13 bases lay between the germline ends. CDR1 is MNHNS, CDR2 SASEGT, per germline. This CDR3 has 14 residues.

The chain links TRBV5-1 to TRBJ2-3; a possible D gene is TRBD2 (7 bases). This CDR3 is built from 16 residues. The germline CDR1 and CDR2 sequences are SGHRS and YFSETQ. Trimming took off 4 bases at V and 1 base at J, with 16 bases between the two ends. CDR3 loop: CASSPNGGQRTDTQYF. CDR3 nucleotide sequence: TGCGCCAGCAGCCCGAACGGGGGGCAACGCACAGATACGCAGTATTTT.

The chain joins TRBV6-5 to TRBJ1-6, with a weak D call TRBD1 (5 bases). Per germline, CDR1 MNHEY and CDR2 SVGAGI. CDR3 length: 14 residues. Trimming removed 3 bases from V and 6 bases from J, with 9 bases in between. The DNA of the CDR3 is TGTGCCAGCAGTTATCGGGGGGGTAATTCACCCCTCCACTTT. As protein: CASSYRGGNSPLHF.

This rearrangement joins TRBV4-1 to TRBJ2-2, with D uncertain. Germline V gives CDR1 MGHRA, CDR2 YSYEKL. This CDR3 spans 14 amino acids. With 4 bases removed from V and 3 bases from J, the gap between germline ends came to 9 bases. The CDR3 here is CASSPMRYTGELFF. The CDR3 DNA reads as TGCGCCAGCAGCCCGATGCGGTACACCGGGGAGCTGTTTTTT.

The V and J genes are TRBV10-1 and TRBJ1-2, with TRBD1 identical over 8 bases. Germline V gives CDR1 WNHNN, CDR2 SYGVQD (reference sequence). The CDR3 has 14 amino acids. After removal of 0 bases from V and 6 bases from J, the junction contained 3 bases not matched to a gene. Here the CDR3 DNA reads TGCGCCAGCAGTGAGTCGACGGACAGGGATGGCTACACCTTC. Translation: CASSESTDRDGYTF.

This clone has just one count. The V and J genes are TRBV4-1 and TRBJ2-2; D might be TRBD1 (5 bases). This CDR3 region has 16 residues. Germline CDR1 is MGHRA and CDR2 is YSYEKL. Between the trimmed V and J ends, which lost 1 base and 4 bases, there was a span of 13 bases. The CDR3 loop is CASSQADMGFTGELFF. In DNA form, the CDR3 reads TGCGCCAGCAGCCAAGCGGACATGGGATTCACCGGGGAGCTGTTTTTT.

This chain joins TRBV6-5 and TRBJ2-4, with 7 bases fitting TRBD1. Unmatched junction bases numbered 6, after V lost 4 bases and J lost 3 bases. Germline V lookup: CDR1 MNHEY, CDR2 SVGAGI. The CDR3 length is 15 residues. The CDR3 DNA is TGTGCCAGCAGTTCTACAGGGGCGGGCAAAAACATTCAGTACTTC. This sequence encodes CASSSTGAGKNIQYF.

The chain employs TRBV30 and TRBJ1-5, with D possibly matching TRBD1 (5 bases). Trimming took off 2 bases at V and 6 bases at J, with 8 bases between the two ends. Germline V lookup: CDR1 GTSNPN, CDR2 SVGIG (reference sequence). This CDR3 has 12 residues. CDR3 protein: CAWSQDSQPQHF. The CDR3 DNA reads as TGTGCCTGGAGTCAAGACAGTCAGCCCCAGCATTTT.

This clone was observed a single time. The chain joins TRBV6-1 to TRBJ1-3; D call uncertain. Germline V gives CDR1 MNHNS, CDR2 SASEGT. The ends were cut back, 0 bases at V and 6 bases at J, with 9 bases in the middle. The CDR3 consists of 14 residues. CDR3 sequence (DNA): TGTGCCAGCAGTGAAGCGGGCAGTGAAAACACCATATATTTT. Translating gives CASSEAGSENTIYF.

A single count supports this clone. The V gene is TRBV18, the J gene TRBJ2-1; possible D gene TRBD2, 6 bases. Germline V lookup: CDR1 KGHSH, CDR2 LQKENI. The CDR3 spans 12 residues. With 4 bases removed from V and 16 bases from J, the gap between germline ends came to 17 bases. In nucleotides, the CDR3 is TGTGCCAGCTCACTCGGTTCGGGGGAAGTCTTCTTC. Its protein product is CASSLGSGEVFF.

This clone was observed a handful of times. The chain combines TRBV29-1 with TRBJ1-1; D perhaps matches TRBD1 (5 bases). Between the trimmed V and J ends, which lost 0 bases and 1 base, there was a span of 9 bases. CDR3 length: 14 residues. Germline V gene sequence: CDR1 SQVTM, CDR2 ANQGSEA. This CDR3 reads CSVEDRQPNTEAFF. CDR3 nucleotide sequence: TGCAGCGTTGAAGATCGACAGCCGAACACTGAAGCTTTCTTT.

The DNA of the CDR3 is TGTGCCACTCCCCTAGCGGGGGTTGATACGCAGTATTTT. Translation: CATPLAGVDTQYF. V and J are TRBV19 and TRBJ2-3, with TRBD2 matching over 10 bases. The CDR3 length is 13 residues. V lost 10 bases to trimming and J lost 6 bases; unmatched junction nucleotides: 7. The germline V gene encodes CDR1 LNHDA and CDR2 SQIVND (reference sequence).

The chain carries TRBV27 and TRBJ1-5; possible D gene TRBD1, 5 bases. Germline-derived CDR1 and CDR2 are MNHEY and SMNVEV (reference sequence). Trimming removed 5 bases at V and 2 bases at J, with 10 bases between. This CDR3 spans 14 amino acids. CDR3 sequence (DNA): TGTGCCAGCAGTATCGGGGGAGGCAATCAGCCCCAGCATTTT. Translating it yields CASSIGGGNQPQHF.

The rearrangement joins TRBV5-4 to TRBJ1-2; possible D gene TRBD1, 5 bases. The CDR3 is made up of 13 amino acids. Germline CDR1 is SGHNT and CDR2 is YYREEE (reference sequence). V was clipped by 1 base and J by 7 bases, with 11 bases between them. CDR3 sequence reads: CASSLYGAVGYTF. In DNA form, the CDR3 reads TGTGCCAGCAGCTTGTATGGGGCGGTTGGCTACACCTTC.

The V and J genes are TRBV6-1 and TRBJ1-2; possible D gene TRBD1, 6 bases. The CDR3 sequence is 12 residues long. The germline gives CDR1 MNHNS, CDR2 SASEGT. V lost 7 bases to trimming and J lost 8 bases, with 14 bases between them. The CDR3 bases are TGTGCCAGCACTGCGGGACATAAGGGCTACACCTTC. It codes for CASTAGHKGYTF.

The CDR3 is CASSVDQTSVETQYF. DNA of the CDR3: TGTGCCAGCAGCGTAGACCAGACTAGCGTCGAGACCCAGTACTTC. The chain uses TRBV9 and TRBJ2-5, with TRBD2 matching 8 bases. The length of the CDR3 is 15 residues. Germline values: CDR1 SGDLS, CDR2 YYNGEE. Trimming cost V 0 bases and J 5 bases; bases outside gene matches: 6.

The chain combines TRBV6-1 with TRBJ1-5; the D is unclear. The CDR3 has 13 amino acids. The germline V gene encodes CDR1 MNHNS and CDR2 SASEGT. V lost 2 bases and J 9 bases, leaving 11 bases between the germline ends. The CDR3: CASSETSGGPQHF. DNA of the CDR3: TGTGCCAGCAGTGAAACATCGGGCGGGCCCCAGCATTTT.